This is a list of T cell receptor beta chains from one sample in a study of T-cell memory formation after mild COVID-19. Each CDR3 protein gets one entry after TCRdb re-called the 5' RACE reads with MiXCR. The sample yields roughly 480,000 distinct CDR3 sequences, approximately 23% seen once. The sample consisted of PBMCs or a T cell subset sorted from them (not recorded which). The receptors derive from an adult woman who had mild COVID-19 (a few samples of this study predate the infection). Cell type and time point are not known. The CDR3 runs from the conserved cysteine through the conserved F or W. The D gene is left open where the match is weak. Expanded clones are given a class, and other clones once, few, many or no size at all.

few,TRBJ2-5,TRBV20-1,.,CSATTDYGTQYF,TGCAGTGCTACGACGGACTATGGGACCCAGTACTTC
.,TRBJ2-3,TRBV7-9,TRBD1,CASSYDPDRQITDTQYF,TGTGCCAGCAGTTATGACCCGGACAGGCAGATCACAGATACGCAGTATTTT
few,TRBJ2-3,TRBV20-1,.,CSANRDAYTDTQYF,TGCAGTGCTAACCGGGACGCATACACAGATACGCAGTATTTT
.,TRBJ2-3,TRBV5-1,TRBD2,CASSLLLAGGVDTQYF,TGCGCCAGCAGCTTGTTATTAGCGGGGGGTGTAGATACGCAGTATTTT
many,TRBJ1-1,TRBV5-1,.,CASSLANTEAFF,TGTGCCAGCAGTTTGGCGAACACTGAAGCTTTCTTT
many,TRBJ2-3,TRBV12-3/TRBV12-4,.,CASSRRGGLTDTQYF,TGTGCCAGCAGTAGAAGGGGGGGCCTCACAGATACGCAGTATTTT
few,TRBJ2-7,TRBV7-2,.,CASSRGVGKGENEQYF,TGTGCCAGCAGCCGCGGGGTAGGGAAAGGGGAGAACGAGCAGTACTTC
.,TRBJ1-5,TRBV6-5,TRBD1,CASSTTGQGATYQPQHF,TGTGCCAGCAGTACCACGGGACAGGGGGCTACATATCAGCCCCAGCATTTT
few,TRBJ2-7,TRBV7-2,.,CASSLFPGTYEQYF,TGTGCCAGCAGCTTGTTCCCGGGGACCTACGAGCAGTACTTC
.,TRBJ2-1,TRBV5-5,.,CASSLQQIYNEQFF,TGTGCCAGCAGCTTACAGCAGATCTACAATGAGCAGTTCTTC
.,TRBJ2-5,TRBV5-6,TRBD1,CASSRPAGTEETQYF,TGTGCCAGCAGCCGGCCCGCCGGGACAGAAGAGACCCAGTACTTC
.,TRBJ2-7,TRBV7-9,.,CASSSTGIAYEQYF,TGTGCCAGCAGCTCAACTGGGATTGCCTACGAGCAGTACTTC
once,TRBJ1-1,TRBV6-5,TRBD1,CASSYAGTGGEAFF,TGTGCCAGCAGTTACGCCGGGACAGGGGGTGAAGCTTTCTTT
few,TRBJ2-2,TRBV7-2,TRBD1,CASSFGQVANTGELFF,TGTGCCAGCAGCTTCGGACAGGTAGCGAACACCGGGGAGCTGTTTTTT
many,TRBJ2-2,TRBV20-1,TRBD1,CSARGTGALTGELFF,TGCAGTGCTAGAGGCACAGGGGCGCTGACCGGGGAGCTGTTTTTT
many,TRBJ2-7,TRBV7-2,.,CASSPRAGPGEQYF,TGTGCCAGCAGCCCTCGGGCAGGGCCGGGAGAGCAGTACTTC
.,TRBJ2-5,TRBV5-1,TRBD1,CASSLLTGEETQYF,TGCGCCAGCAGCTTACTGACAGGGGAAGAGACCCAGTACTTC
.,TRBJ2-5,TRBV4-2,.,CASSQDPGPAETQYF,TGTGCCAGCAGCCAAGATCCGGGACCTGCGGAGACCCAGTACTTC
.,TRBJ2-5,TRBV14,.,CASSPLRDAEETQYF,TGTGCCAGCAGCCCCCTTCGGGACGCGGAAGAGACCCAGTACTTC
.,TRBJ2-7,TRBV11-3,TRBD2,CASSSGGGHYEQYF,TGTGCCAGCAGCTCGGGAGGGGGGCACTACGAGCAGTACTTC